The rows below give T cell receptor beta chains drawn from one sample of a study of blood T cell repertoires in COVID-19. Sequenced by immunoSEQ multiplex PCR; TCRdb stores in-frame clones only, minus some. The table includes about 10,000 clones, more than 90% detected once. Specimen: peripheral blood. Receptor source: a woman between 50 and 59 years old with active COVID-19. Both conserved end residues are part of each CDR3. Fields, in order: V gene, D gene, clone size, J gene, CDR3 protein, CDR3 DNA. The D gene is left open where the match is weak. The size field is filled for only some rows; it gives once, few, many or a size class.

>TRBV5-1|TRBD2|.|TRBJ2-5
CASKFGTSGRLGRETQYF
TGCGCCAGTAAATTCGGGACTAGCGGGAGGTTAGGGAGAGAGACCCAGTACTTC
>TRBV10-2|TRBD1|.|TRBJ1-2
CASSGTGGPYGYTF
TGCGCCAGCAGTGGAACAGGGGGCCCCTATGGCTACACCTTC
>TRBV21-1|.|.|TRBJ2-2
CASSYTNRQGNTGELFF
TGTGCCAGCAGTTACACGAACCGACAGGGGAACACCGGGGAGCTGTTTTTT
>TRBV28|.|.|TRBJ2-3
CASSENEDTQYF
TGTGCCAGCAGTGAAAATGAGGATACGCAGTATTTT
>TRBV5-1|TRBD1|.|TRBJ2-7
CASSSPGQGYEQYF
TGCGCCAGCAGCTCGCCGGGACAGGGTTACGAGCAGTACTTC
>TRBV20-1|.|.|TRBJ1-2
CSAEGGYGYTF
TGCAGTGCCGAGGGAGGGTATGGCTACACCTTC
>TRBV10-3|TRBD2|.|TRBJ2-1
CAISESQRELDNEQFF
TGTGCCATCAGTGAGTCCCAGCGGGAGTTAGACAATGAGCAGTTCTTC
>TRBV5-1|TRBD2|.|TRBJ2-3
CASTDGGFTDTQYF
TGCGCCAGCACTGACGGGGGGTTCACAGATACGCAGTATTTT
>TRBV9|.|.|TRBJ2-3
CASSVRAGQTTDTQYF
TGTGCCAGCAGCGTAAGGGCGGGACAGACCACAGATACGCAGTATTTT
>TRBV15|.|.|TRBJ2-6
CATSRDRAGANVLTF
TGTGCCACCAGCAGAGACAGGGCAGGGGCCAACGTCCTGACTTTC
>TRBV3-1/TRBV3-2|TRBD1|.|TRBJ1-2
CASSPGQGIVNYGYTF
TGTGCCAGCAGCCCGGGACAGGGTATAGTTAACTATGGCTACACCTTC
>TRBV2|TRBD1|.|TRBJ2-7
CASSEARTGTYEQYF
TGTGCCAGCAGTGAAGCCAGGACAGGGACCTACGAGCAGTACTTC
>TRBV28|TRBD2|.|TRBJ2-7
CASTPLAGDAYEQYF
TGTGCCAGCACCCCACTAGCGGGTGATGCCTACGAGCAGTACTTC
>TRBV7-8|TRBD2|once|TRBJ2-1
CASSHPPPGLALHEQFF
TGTGCCAGCAGCCATCCCCCGCCGGGACTAGCGCTGCATGAGCAGTTCTTC
>TRBV19|TRBD2|once|TRBJ2-7
CASRETGLAGAEQYF
TGTGCCAGCCGAGAAACCGGACTAGCGGGAGCCGAGCAGTACTTC
>TRBV3-1/TRBV3-2|TRBD1|.|TRBJ2-1
CASSRDRGLHNEQFF
TGTGCCAGCAGTCGGGACAGGGGGTTACATAATGAGCAGTTCTTC
>TRBV7-6|.|.|TRBJ1-3
CASSSTVTGNTIYF
TGTGCCAGCAGCTCGACAGTCACTGGAAACACCATATATTTT
>TRBV2|TRBD2|.|TRBJ2-1
CASSRLAGGVDEQFF
TGTGCCAGCAGCCGACTAGCGGGAGGGGTTGATGAGCAGTTCTTC